The 30 T cell receptor beta chains below come from one sample, sequenced in a study of CD8 T cells in Susac syndrome. With random hexamers, reverse transcription was performed on about 0.5 to 1 ug of RNA. TCRdb reprocessed the immunoSEQ multiplex PCR reads via MiXCR and lists one record per CDR3 protein. The repertoire holds about 300,000 distinct CDR3 sequences, with 70% to 90% as singletons. The sequenced material came from CD8+ T cells from PBMCs. The receptors stem from a human donor with multiple sclerosis.

The sample holds a few counts of this clonotype. The rearrangement joins TRBV5-4 to TRBJ1-5, with D perhaps matching TRBD1 (5 bases). Germline-derived CDR1 and CDR2 are SGHNT and YYREEE (reference sequence). Trimming stripped 2 bases from V and 7 bases from J, with 10 bases between. This CDR3 region has 13 residues. Here the CDR3 DNA reads TGTGCCAGCAGCTTCGGGGGTTTGCAGCCCCAGCATTTT. Amino acid sequence: CASSFGGLQPQHF.

The chain carries TRBV2 and TRBJ2-7; the match to TRBD1 covers 11 bases. The CDR3 length is 14 residues. The germline V gene has CDR1 SNHLY and CDR2 FYNNEI. Trimming cost V 9 bases and J 3 bases; bases outside gene matches: 7. As DNA, the CDR3 is TGTGCCAGTAAAGGACAGGGGGCAGTCTACGAGCAGTACTTC. It translates to CASKGQGAVYEQYF.

This clonotype has ten or more counts. V is TRBV6-5 and J is TRBJ2-1; D gene unclear. Trimming took off 2 bases at V and 6 bases at J, with 2 bases between the two ends. In germline, CDR1 is MNHEY, CDR2 SVGAGI. The CDR3 sequence is 11 residues long. The CDR3 bases are TGTGCCAGCAGTTACAGCAATGAGCAGTTCTTC. It translates to CASSYSNEQFF.

V usage is TRBV5-4 and J usage is TRBJ2-5, with D possibly matching TRBD1 (5 bases). V was shortened by 4 bases and J by 1 base, with 11 bases between the two germline ends. The CDR3 consists of 14 residues. Looked up from germline, CDR1 is SGHNT and CDR2 is YYREEE (reference sequence). DNA for the CDR3: TGTGCCAGCAGCACAGGACACACCCAAGAGACCCAGTACTTC. Protein sequence: CASSTGHTQETQYF. The variable domain in full, completed from reference TRBV5-4 and TRBJ2-5, reads ETGVTQSPTHLIKTRGQQVTLRCSSQSGHNTVSWYQQALGQGPQFIFQYYREEENGRGNFPPRFSGLQFPNYSSELNVNALELDDSALYLCASSTGHTQETQYFGPGTRLLVL.

The chain joins TRBV29-1 to TRBJ1-1; no clear D. Per the germline V gene, CDR1 is SQVTM and CDR2 is ANQGSEA. This CDR3 has 13 amino acids. The V gene lost 4 bases and the J gene lost 0 bases, with 9 bases spanning the gap. CDR3 protein: CSVAANMNTEAFF. The CDR3 region has the DNA TGCAGCGTTGCGGCCAACATGAACACTGAAGCTTTCTTT. The full variable domain, rest sourced from reference TRBV29-1 and TRBJ1-1, is SAVISQKPSRDICQRGTSLTIQCQVDSQVTMMFWYRQQPGQSLTLIATANQGSEATYESGFVIDKFPISRPNLTFSTLTVSNMSPEDSSIYLCSVAANMNTEAFFGQGTRLTVV.

The J gene is TRBJ2-5, the V gene TRBV19, with 8 bases matching TRBD1. The trim removed 5 bases at V and 1 base at J, leaving 9 bases unmatched. This CDR3 has 16 residues. The germline gives CDR1 LNHDA, CDR2 SQIVND (reference sequence). DNA of the CDR3: TGTGCCAGTAGTCTCCTCTGGGACAGGTCCCAAGAGACCCAGTACTTC. This gives the protein CASSLLWDRSQETQYF.

This clonotype was counted a single time. The gene calls are TRBV6-2 or TRBV6-3 and TRBJ2-7; D not resolved. From germline, CDR1 is MNHEY and CDR2 SVGEGT. V lost 0 bases and J 3 bases, leaving 6 bases between the germline ends. This CDR3 comprises 13 residues. The CDR3 nucleotides are TGTGCCAGCAGTTACTCCAACGTCTACGAGCAGTACTTC. It encodes CASSYSNVYEQYF.

The chain carries TRBV6-2 or TRBV6-3 and TRBJ2-2; D is possibly TRBD1 (6 bases). The CDR3 spans 15 residues. Trimming pared 7 bases from V and 0 bases from J, leaving 12 bases between. Per germline, CDR1 MNHEY and CDR2 SVGEGT. The CDR3 sequence is CASTQYRANTGELFF. DNA for the CDR3: TGTGCCAGCACTCAATACAGGGCGAACACCGGGGAGCTGTTTTTT.

The rearrangement links TRBV20-1 to TRBJ2-7; possibly TRBD2 for D (7 bases). This CDR3 has 14 amino acids. The germline gives CDR1 DFQATT, CDR2 SNEGSKA (reference sequence). The ends were cut back, 5 bases at V and 1 base at J, with 15 bases in the middle. CDR3 region: CSARGAGTSYEQYF. The CDR3 DNA reads as TGCAGTGCTCGGGGGGCAGGGACGTCCTACGAGCAGTACTTC.

This chain joins TRBV24-1 and TRBJ2-3, with TRBD2 matching over 7 bases. V lost 1 base to trimming and J lost 12 bases; unmatched junction nucleotides: 6. This CDR3 has 13 amino acids. Per the germline V gene, CDR1 is KGHDR and CDR2 is SFDVKD. This CDR3 is CATSDFTAGTQYF. Here the CDR3 DNA reads TGTGCCACCAGTGATTTTACAGCGGGAACCCAGTATTTT.

This rearrangement joins TRBV4-1 to TRBJ2-2; possibly TRBD2 for D (6 bases). Per germline, CDR1 MGHRA and CDR2 YSYEKL. V lost 0 bases and J lost 9, with 14 bases in between. The length of the CDR3 is 15 residues. The chain's CDR3 is CASSQDPGVGRELFF. The CDR3 coding sequence is TGCGCCAGCAGCCAAGATCCGGGAGTAGGTCGGGAGCTGTTTTTT.

The chain employs TRBV3-1 and TRBJ2-6; D may be TRBD2 (5 bases). The ends were cut back, 0 bases at V and 2 bases at J, with 11 bases in the middle. This CDR3 region has 17 residues. CDR1 and CDR2 (germline): LGHDT, YNNKEL (reference sequence). The CDR3 region is CASSQEETKPGANVLTF. DNA of the CDR3: TGTGCCAGCAGCCAAGAGGAGACTAAACCTGGGGCCAACGTCCTGACTTTC.

This chain links TRBV29-1 with TRBJ1-1, with 10 bases matching TRBD1. This CDR3 contains 11 residues. Trimming cost V 6 bases and J 10 bases; bases outside gene matches: 5. The germline gives CDR1 SQVTM, CDR2 ANQGSEA. The CDR3 sequence is CSVDRGDGAFF. For the CDR3, the DNA is TGCAGCGTGGACAGGGGGGATGGAGCTTTCTTT.

In DNA form, the CDR3 reads TGCAGCGTTGAATTGGGGAATGGCTACACCTTC. This translates into CSVELGNGYTF. V and J are TRBV29-1 and TRBJ1-2; no definite D call. This CDR3 has 11 residues. Germline values: CDR1 SQVTM, CDR2 ANQGSEA. Trimming cost V 2 bases and J 6 bases, with 7 bases left between them.

There are a few counts of this clonotype. V is TRBV6-5 and J is TRBJ1-1; no firm D call. V was pared by 7 bases and J by 5 bases, with 11 bases between. CDR1 and CDR2 from the germline V gene are MNHEY and SVGAGI. The CDR3 is 12 amino acids. CDR3 in amino acids: CASTPGGTEAFF. CDR3 bases: TGTGCCAGCACCCCTGGTGGGACTGAAGCTTTCTTT.

Only one count was recorded for this clonotype. V is TRBV10-3 and J is TRBJ2-1; 10 nucleotides match TRBD1. The CDR3 extends over 16 amino acids. V lost 5 bases and J lost 5; bases outside the gene matches: 9. The germline gives CDR1 ENHRY, CDR2 SYGVKD. The chain's CDR3 is CAISKRDRGFNNEQFF. In nucleotides, the CDR3 is TGTGCCATCAGTAAAAGGGACAGGGGTTTCAACAATGAGCAGTTCTTC.

This clonotype is a singleton in its sample. This chain uses TRBV7-3 with TRBJ2-7, with 8 bases that match TRBD1. V was clipped by 5 bases and J by 3 bases; unmatched bases: 6. The CDR3 loop spans 14 amino acids. Looked up from germline, CDR1 is SGHTA and CDR2 is FQGTGA. This CDR3 is CASSPQGEVYEQYF. DNA for the CDR3: TGTGCCAGCAGCCCACAGGGGGAAGTCTACGAGCAGTACTTC. Using reference TRBV7-3 and TRBJ2-7 for the parts outside the CDR3, the full variable domain is GAGVSQTPSNKVTEKGKYVELRCDPISGHTALYWYRQSLGQGPEFLIYFQGTGAADDSGLPNDRFFAVRPEGSVSTLKIQRTERGDSAVYLCASSPQGEVYEQYFGPGTRLTVT.

This clonotype appeared a few times. The chain combines TRBV6-2 or TRBV6-3 with TRBJ2-3; D gene uncertain. V lost 2 bases and J lost 3, with 6 bases in between. CDR3 length: 13 amino acids. The germline V gene has CDR1 MNHEY and CDR2 SVGEGT. The CDR3 DNA reads as TGTGCCAGCAGTTACACAGCAACAGATACGCAGTATTTT. It translates to CASSYTATDTQYF.

Only a few counts were recorded for this clonotype. This chain joins TRBV6-2 or TRBV6-3 and TRBJ1-5; 9 positions agree with TRBD1. V shed 4 bases, J shed 7 bases, and the junction held 2 bases outside the gene matches. Germline CDR1 is MNHEY and CDR2 is SVGEGT. The CDR3 runs to 13 residues. The CDR3, as DNA: TGTGCCAGCAGTTGGACAGGGGTACAGCCCCAGCATTTT. Its protein product is CASSWTGVQPQHF.

The rearrangement joins TRBV28 to TRBJ2-7; D is undetermined. From germline, CDR1 is MDHEN and CDR2 SYDVKM. This CDR3 has 13 amino acids. Trimming shortened V by 8 bases and J by 2 bases, and 13 bases separated the two germline ends. CDR3 loop: CASSLLGTYEQYF. Written as DNA, the CDR3 is TGTGCCAGCTCTTTGTTGGGGACCTACGAGCAGTACTTC.

The rearrangement joins TRBV20-1 to TRBJ1-1, with D perhaps TRBD1 (5 bases). CDR3 length equals 14 residues. V lost 1 base to trimming and J lost 2 bases, with 11 bases between them. The germline V gene has CDR1 DFQATT and CDR2 SNEGSKA (reference sequence). DNA of the CDR3: TGCAGTGCTAGAGCGCTGGGGGGAAACACTGAAGCTTTCTTT. It yields the protein CSARALGGNTEAFF.

DNA of the CDR3: TGTGCCAGCAGCTTACCTCCAGCGGGGGCTTACAATGAGCAGTTCTTC. Translated, it gives CASSLPPAGAYNEQFF. The J gene is TRBJ2-1, the V gene TRBV11-1; 8 nucleotides agree with TRBD2. The V gene end was trimmed by 2 bases and the J gene end by 4 bases; junction bases not matched to a gene: 7. Germline lookup yields CDR1 SGHAT and CDR2 FQDESV (reference sequence). The CDR3 sequence is 16 residues long.

This sequence joins TRBV20-1 and TRBJ2-7; 8 bases match TRBD2. Germline CDR1 is DFQATT and CDR2 is SNEGSKA (reference sequence). Trimming at V came to 0 bases and at J to 0 bases, leaving 4 bases not matched to a gene. CDR3 length: 15 amino acids. The CDR3 is CSARDGGGISYEQYF. CDR3 sequence (DNA): TGCAGTGCTAGAGATGGCGGGGGGATCTCCTACGAGCAGTACTTC.

This CDR3 is CASRTKHGYQETQYF. CDR3 coding DNA: TGTGCCAGCAGAACAAAGCACGGGTACCAAGAGACCCAGTACTTC. The chain is built from TRBV7-9 and TRBJ2-5; D not resolved. Trimming took 6 bases from V and 0 from J, leaving 14 bases between them. CDR3 length equals 15 residues. Germline V gives CDR1 SEHNR, CDR2 FQNEAQ (reference sequence).

This chain connects TRBV9 to TRBJ2-1, with 14 nucleotides matching TRBD2. This CDR3 spans 17 amino acids. Germline trimming cut 5 bases from V and 7 bases from J; bases unmatched to any gene: 11. Germline V gene sequence: CDR1 SGDLS, CDR2 YYNGEE. This CDR3 is CASRGSWGLAGVNEQFF. The CDR3 DNA follows: TGTGCCAGCAGAGGATCCTGGGGACTAGCGGGAGTGAATGAGCAGTTCTTC. Looking up the rest from reference TRBV9 and TRBJ2-1 gives the full variable domain: DSGVTQTPKHLITATGQRVTLRCSPRSGDLSVYWYQQSLDQGLQFLIQYYNGEERAKGNILERFSAQQFPDLHSELNLSSLELGDSALYFCASRGSWGLAGVNEQFFGPGTRLTVL.

J is TRBJ2-7 and V is TRBV30, with no clear D. The germline V gene encodes CDR1 GTSNPN and CDR2 SVGIG (reference sequence). Trimming cost V 8 bases and J 2 bases, with 10 bases left between them. The CDR3 runs 11 residues. The CDR3 DNA follows: TGTGCCAGGGCTGAGGCCTACGAGCAGTACTTC. Translated, it gives CARAEAYEQYF. The entire variable domain, with the rest obtained from reference TRBV30 and TRBJ2-7, is as follows: SQTIHQWPATLVQPVGSPLSLECTVEGTSNPNLYWYRQAAGRGLQLLFYSVGIGQISSEVPQNLSASRPQDRQFILSSKKLLLSDSGFYLCARAEAYEQYFGPGTRLTVT.

The CDR3 nucleotides are TGTGCCAGCAGCGCCCGGACAGCTCCTCGTCCCTACGAGCAGTACTTC. Its translation is CASSARTAPRPYEQYF. This chain uses TRBV7-8 with TRBJ2-7, with D maybe TRBD1 (6 bases). The V end lost 5 bases, the J end lost 2 bases, and 19 bases lay between the germline ends. The CDR3 has 16 residues. Germline V gene data show CDR1 as SGHVS and CDR2 as FQNEAQ. Using reference TRBV7-8 and TRBJ2-7 for the parts outside the CDR3, the full variable domain is GAGVSQSPRYKVAKRGQDVALRCDPISGHVSLFWYQQALGQGPEFLTYFQNEAQLDKSGLPSDRFFAERPEGSVSTLKIQRTQQEDSAVYLCASSARTAPRPYEQYFGPGTRLTVT.

V and J are TRBV7-2 and TRBJ2-1, with TRBD2 matching over 13 bases. J lost 10 bases, V lost 8 bases, and 14 bases had no gene match. The CDR3 spans 16 residues. The V gene's germline CDR1 is SGHTA and CDR2 FQGNSA. The CDR3 bases are TGTGCCAGCGAGAAAGAGTGGACTAGCGGGAGTTGGGAGCAGTTCTTC. Translated, it gives CASEKEWTSGSWEQFF. Variable domain in full (rest from reference TRBV7-2 and TRBJ2-1): GAGVSQSPSNKVTEKGKDVELRCDPISGHTALYWYRQSLGQGLEFLIYFQGNSAPDKSGLPSDRFSAERTGGSVSTLTIQRTQQEDSAVYLCASEKEWTSGSWEQFFGPGTRLTVL.

This chain joins TRBV9 and TRBJ2-1, with 16 bases identical to TRBD2. CDR3 length equals 20 residues. V trimming: 0 bases; J trimming: 7 bases; junction bases outside the gene matches: 13. CDR1 is SGDLS, CDR2 YYNGEE, per germline. CDR3 residues: CASSVGDRWGLAGGYNEQFF. CDR3 bases: TGTGCCAGCAGCGTAGGTGACCGGTGGGGACTAGCGGGAGGGTATAATGAGCAGTTCTTC.

The J gene is TRBJ2-7, the V gene TRBV6-2 or TRBV6-3; TRBD1 agrees at 8 bases. The germline V gene encodes CDR1 MNHEY and CDR2 SVGEGT. The CDR3 contains 14 residues. Germline trimming cut 5 bases from V and 3 bases from J; bases unmatched to any gene: 6. The CDR3 coding sequence is TGTGCCAGCAGTAGTCTTACAGGGGGCTACGAGCAGTACTTC. It translates to CASSSLTGGYEQYF.